The clone carrying this T cell receptor beta chain has only one observation. The data originate from a study of blood T cell repertoires in COVID-19. About the study: The United States, Italy and Spain were the sources of the acute and convalescent COVID-19 samples. Sample material is recorded as cDNA or gDNA derived from T cells, B-cell-depleted T cells, or PBMCs.

Deletions cut 3 bases from V and 1 base from J, with 7 bases between. The germline CDR1 and CDR2 sequences are SNHLY and FYNNEI. The CDR3 has 14 residues. As processed by the authors: Scientists estimated how many nucleated cells there were by amplifying reference gene primers. The assay was immunoSEQ multiplex PCR, and TCRdb's table has in-frame clones only and misses some. The D gene and trimming were derived from the DNA, and the V and J assignments and clone size from that table. Among 250,000 to 300,000 clones listed, about four fifths were seen once. The rearrangement joins TRBV2 to TRBJ1-3; weak D call: TRBD1 (6 bases). The sequenced sample consisted of peripheral blood. The clonotype originates from a woman aged 55-75 years with active or convalescent COVID-19. In nucleotides, the CDR3 is TGTGCCAGCAGTGATCAGGGGTCTGGAAACACCATATATTTT. This gives the protein CASSDQGSGNTIYF.